This TCR beta chain was recorded in a study of T-cell reconstitution after alpha-beta-depleted transplantation in children (dated by TCRdb to the mid-2010s). For the wider study: Using TCR repertoire profiling, the study quantitatively followed how T-cell immune reconstitution unfolded in children after TCRalphabeta/CD19-depleted allogeneic hematopoietic cell transplantation.

In this sample, this clonotype turned up many times. Its antigen specificity is not known. The input lacks base qualities; no much larger clone sits a single base away. Overall study outcomes, separate from this receptor: In some patients, the high TCRbeta diversity seen at day 60 was put down to recipient T cells and intrathymic progenitors that had survived conditioning. Apparently early alphabetaT-cell count recovery about two months after transplant reportedly relied on only several hundred rapidly expanded clones derived from non-depleted graft cells. Hyperexpanded clone frequencies declined over subsequent months; after one year, T-cell counts and TCRbeta diversity were mostly attributed to newly produced T cells.

To prepare the library, PCR was applied. These reads were obtained on an Illumina HiSeq 2500. To normalize quantification of the TCRbeta repertoire, the TCR libraries were built with molecular barcoding that relied on unique molecular identifiers. In TCRdb, the public reads were trimmed at Q25 with fastp and aligned with MiXCR, with productive beta chains retained. Merged by CDR3 protein, the rows form single entries marked with the most common genes and DNA. The sample profile shows about 610,000 distinct CDR3 sequences; approximately 30% of them were found once. The ten largest account for about 35% of the sample. From the cysteine through the phenylalanine, the CDR3 covers 13 amino acids. CDR3 DNA only is kept here, 39 bases in frame from base 1. V is pruned by 5 bases and J by 6 bases, leaving 4 bases of the junction without a gene match. In the germline V gene, CDR1 corresponds to SGHRS and CDR2 to YFSETQ.

In the paper's terms, the treatment or condition label means: allogeneic hematopoietic cell transplantation with graft depleted of TCRalphabeta T cells and CD19 B cells. The children who served as transplant recipients had been given grafts of TCRalphabeta/CD19-depleted allogeneic hematopoietic cells. The sequence links TRBV5-1 to TRBJ2-1, with 8 middle bases fitting TRBD1. The receptor was derived from a boy less than two years old with Wiskott-Aldrich syndrome, due to receive a stem cell transplant. This specimen consisted of PBMCs, obtained before TCRalphabeta/CD19-depleted stem cell transplant. The bases read TGCGCCAGCAGTTTTGGACAGGGCAATGAGCAGTTCTTC. It translates as CASSFGQGNEQFF.